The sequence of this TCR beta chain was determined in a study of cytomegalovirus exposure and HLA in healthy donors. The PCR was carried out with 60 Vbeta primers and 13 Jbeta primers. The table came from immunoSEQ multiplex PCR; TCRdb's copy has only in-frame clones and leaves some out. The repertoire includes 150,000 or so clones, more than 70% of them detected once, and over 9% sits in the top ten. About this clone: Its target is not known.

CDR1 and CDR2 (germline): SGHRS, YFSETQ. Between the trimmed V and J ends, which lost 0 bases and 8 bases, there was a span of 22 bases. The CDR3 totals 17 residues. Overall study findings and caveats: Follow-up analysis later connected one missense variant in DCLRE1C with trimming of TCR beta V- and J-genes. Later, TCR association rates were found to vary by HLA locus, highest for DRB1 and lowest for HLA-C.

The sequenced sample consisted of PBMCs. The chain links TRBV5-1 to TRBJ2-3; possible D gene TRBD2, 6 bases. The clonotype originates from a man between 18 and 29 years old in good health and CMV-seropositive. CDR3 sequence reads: CASSLARDGGLGGTQYF. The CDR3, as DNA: TGCGCCAGCAGCTTGGCCAGGGACGGAGGGTTAGGTGGTACGCAGTATTTT.